These T cell receptor beta chains were read from a single sample in a study of T cells in Graves' hyperthyroidism and ophthalmopathy. TCRdb independently ran MiXCR on the multiplex PCR reads; one entry per CDR3 protein. The table includes some 300,000 distinct CDR3 sequences, roughly 13% detected once. Sequenced input: blood. The receptors stem from a woman in her thirties or forties with Graves' hyperthyroidism. Each CDR3 is given with its conserved first and last residue. The D gene is left open where the match is weak. The listing skips clone size in some rows; elsewhere it reads once, few, many or a size class.

d_call | clone_size | j_call | v_call | cdr3_nt | cdr3_aa
NA | many | TRBJ1-2 | TRBV20-1 | TGCAGTGCTAGTTCAGATGCAGGGTCGACTAACTATGGCTACACCTTC | CSASSDAGSTNYGYTF
TRBD1 | many | TRBJ1-2 | TRBV24-1 | TGTGCCACCAGTGACCCCGGGACAGCCTCTCATGGCTACACCTTC | CATSDPGTASHGYTF
NA | few | TRBJ2-2 | TRBV10-3 | TGTGCCATCCACAGCGGCACCGGGGAGCTGTTTTTT | CAIHSGTGELFF
NA | many | TRBJ1-5 | TRBV2 | TGTGCCAGCATGCGGGCAACCGGCAGCAATCAGCCCCAGCATTTT | CASMRATGSNQPQHF
NA | many | TRBJ2-3 | TRBV2 | TGTGCCAGCAGATCAGGCACAGATACGCAGTATTTT | CASRSGTDTQYF
TRBD1 | NA | TRBJ1-6 | TRBV7-3 | TGTGCCAGCAGTCCGGGACAGCCAAATTCACCCCTCCACTTT | CASSPGQPNSPLHF
TRBD1 | NA | TRBJ2-5 | TRBV2 | TGTGCCAGCAGGAGGGACAGCCAAGAGACCCAGTACTTC | CASRRDSQETQYF
NA | NA | TRBJ2-7 | TRBV7-6 | TGTGCCAGCAGCTTAGGGGGCAGATCCTACGGGCAGTACTTC | CASSLGGRSYGQYF
NA | many | TRBJ1-1 | TRBV27 | TGTGCCAGCAGTTCTACGATGTATTGGGACACTGAAGCTTTCTTT | CASSSTMYWDTEAFF
NA | many | TRBJ1-2 | TRBV10-3 | TGTGCCATCAGTGTCATGCCGGTGGGGTATGGCTACACCTTC | CAISVMPVGYGYTF